This TCR beta chain was recorded in a study of blood T cell repertoires in COVID-19 (dated by TCRdb to the early 2020s). For the study in its entirety: Samples from collaborators originated in the United States, Italy and Spain and spanned both the acute and convalescent phases of COVID-19. Sample metadata almost always included a de-identified subject ID, COVID-19 status, age in years and sex. The material from the prospective study consisted of cDNA or gDNA derived from T cells, B-cell-depleted T cells, or PBMCs. A freely available public database, intended as a resource for researchers studying the immune response to SARS-CoV-2, is where the repertoires were released. Samples came from the ongoing ImmuneRACE study (first 160 participants) plus 1,254 subjects from 6 global collaborators. The dataset comprised deeply sampled blood TCRbeta repertoires from subjects exposed to, actively infected with, or recovered from COVID-19. Where HLA class I and class II types were available, the types were taken from metadata supplied by the sample provider, not from assay-based typing. Broad study findings and their caveats: The quantity of clinical and demographic metadata differed by source and by participant and was supplied without curation.

Including cysteine and phenylalanine, the CDR3 has 17 amino acids. The retained sequence is limited to the CDR3, 51 bases, with the frame set at the first base. Taken from the germline V gene, the CDR1 and CDR2 loops are MDHEN and SYDVKM. Germline trimming: 5 bases from V, 6 bases from J; junction bases outside gene matches: 13. Note on this clone: Its specific antigen is unknown. Base qualities are not recorded, but no much larger clone differs from it by a single base.

Whole blood was collected in K2EDTA tubes by collaborating institutions according to the institutions' own protocols. Collaborator samples were shipped for TCRbeta analysis as frozen whole blood, isolated PBMCs, or DNA extracted from either sample type. The immunoSEQ Assay, a bias-controlled multiplex PCR, was used to amplify TCRbeta CDR3 regions from genomic DNA. The paper's data handling went like this. Within the assay, amplification of reference gene primers was used to estimate how many nucleated cells each sample contained. Sequence reads were collapsed and filtered to measure the absolute abundance of every unique TCRbeta CDR3 rearrangement. For each sample, productive Simpson clonality was calculated by taking the square root of Simpson's diversity index across productive rearrangements. Not all clones reach the TCRdb copy of this immuneACCESS table, which keeps in-frame sequences only. Checked studies attribute under half of the gap to unresolved V genes and leave the rest unexplained. That table gives V, J and clone size, and the DNA gave D and trimming. A total of 150,000 to 200,000 clones appear in this sample, 70% to 90% of them only once. About 9.6% of the sample comes from the top ten.

This clonotype was sampled from a man aged 45 to 65 with active or convalescent COVID-19. The chain joins TRBV28 to TRBJ1-2; the junction holds 12 bases that match TRBD1. Sequencing input: peripheral blood. The CDR3 protein sequence reads: CASSPTGTGGSWDGYTF. Read as DNA, the sequence is TGTGCCAGCAGTCCTACCGGGACAGGGGGCTCTTGGGATGGCTACACCTTC.